Below, 31 T cell receptor beta chains from the same sample are listed, as sequenced in a study of blood T cell repertoires in COVID-19. Sequencing used immunoSEQ multiplex PCR; TCRdb keeps in-frame clones, though not all of them. The table has 250,000 to 300,000 clones, roughly 85% seen once; the top ten hold approximately 11%. Material for sequencing was peripheral blood. The receptors stem from a woman between 65 and 79 years old with acute or convalescent COVID-19.

The sample holds one count of this clone. The rearrangement uses TRBV6-2 or TRBV6-3 and TRBJ2-4; 7 bases match TRBD1. This CDR3 comprises 16 residues. Germline V gene sequence: CDR1 MNHEY, CDR2 SVGEGT. V lost 6 bases to trimming and J lost 2 bases; unmatched junction nucleotides: 10. DNA for the CDR3: TGTGCCAGCAGCCTATACAGGGGAAATTCCAAAAACATTCAGTACTTC. Its protein product is CASSLYRGNSKNIQYF.

In its sample, this clone was seen a few times. The junction shows a germline mismatch at one end, possibly a read error. The chain is built from TRBV6-1 and TRBJ1-6; D may be TRBD1 (6 bases). Germline lookup yields CDR1 MNHNS and CDR2 SASEGT. This CDR3 region has 15 residues. The DNA for the CDR3 is TGTGCCAGCAGTGATGGGACAACCTACAATTCACCCCTCCACTTT. Protein product: CASSDGTTYNSPLHF.

The chain recombines TRBV3-1 (or the pseudogene TRBV3-2) with TRBJ2-3, with TRBD2 matching 10 bases. J was trimmed by 4 bases and V by 5 bases; bases with no gene match: 6. The CDR3 spans 15 residues. CDR1 and CDR2 from the germline V gene are LGHDT and YNNKEL (reference sequence). CDR3 protein: CASSTSGGAADTQYF. As DNA, the CDR3 is TGTGCCAGCAGCACCAGCGGGGGGGCAGCAGATACGCAGTATTTT.

The CDR3 sequence is CASSLGGPGLQNTEAFF. Here the CDR3 DNA reads TGTGCCAGCAGCTTAGGGGGGCCGGGCCTACAGAACACTGAAGCTTTCTTT. The rearrangement links TRBV11-2 to TRBJ1-1, with D tentatively TRBD1 (6 bases). V shed 1 base and J shed 1 base, with 16 bases lying between them. Germline V gene sequence: CDR1 SGHAT, CDR2 FQNNGV. The CDR3 totals 17 residues.

The chain links TRBV5-1 to TRBJ1-1, with 9 bases aligning to TRBD1. With V trimmed by 3 bases and J by 3 bases, 12 bases remained unmatched. Per the germline V gene, CDR1 is SGHRS and CDR2 is YFSETQ. The CDR3 loop spans 17 amino acids. This chain's CDR3 is CASSSLQGAFGYTEAFF. The CDR3 bases are TGCGCCAGCAGCTCCCTACAGGGGGCATTTGGTTACACTGAAGCTTTCTTT.

The chain uses TRBV5-4 and TRBJ2-1, with D possibly being TRBD1 (6 bases). Trimming shortened V by 2 bases and J by 9 bases, and 9 bases separated the two germline ends. CDR1 and CDR2 (germline): SGHNT, YYREEE (reference sequence). There are 12 residues in the CDR3. CDR3 sequence reads: CASSLGQREQFF. In nucleotides, the CDR3 is TGTGCCAGCAGCTTAGGACAGCGTGAGCAGTTCTTC. Full variable domain (rest looked up from reference TRBV5-4 and TRBJ2-1): ETGVTQSPTHLIKTRGQQVTLRCSSQSGHNTVSWYQQALGQGPQFIFQYYREEENGRGNFPPRFSGLQFPNYSSELNVNALELDDSALYLCASSLGQREQFFGPGTRLTVL.

The chain is built from TRBV4-1 and TRBJ2-7, with D maybe TRBD1 (7 bases). Deletions cut 5 bases from V and 8 bases from J, with 19 bases between. Per the germline V gene, CDR1 is MGHRA and CDR2 is YSYEKL. The CDR3 runs to 14 residues. CDR3 sequence (DNA): TGCGCCAGCAGCGCGCGGAGGGACAGACCCCAGCAGTACTTC. This codes for CASSARRDRPQQYF.

V usage is TRBV6-7 and J usage is TRBJ1-5; TRBD1 agrees at 10 bases. TRBV6-7 is an ORF; its function is uncertain. This CDR3 contains 14 residues. V was clipped by 4 bases and J by 5 bases; unmatched bases: 2. CDR3 in amino acids: CASSFGTGDQPQHF. In DNA, the CDR3 is TGTGCCAGCAGTTTTGGGACAGGGGATCAGCCCCAGCATTTT.

This sequence joins TRBV19 and TRBJ1-2; 10 bases fit TRBD1. Trimming cost V 6 bases and J 4 bases; bases outside gene matches: 11. This CDR3 is 16 amino acids long. From germline, CDR1 is LNHDA and CDR2 SQIVND (reference sequence). CDR3 region: CASRDSKTGGLYGYTF. As DNA, the CDR3 is TGTGCCAGTAGAGACTCGAAGACAGGGGGCCTCTATGGCTACACCTTC. Filled out from reference TRBV19 and TRBJ1-2, the complete variable domain reads DGGITQSPKYLFRKEGQNVTLSCEQNLNHDAMYWYRQDPGQGLRLIYYSQIVNDFQKGDIAEGYSVSREKKESFPLTVTSAQKNPTAFYLCASRDSKTGGLYGYTFGSGTRLTVV.

This clone has only a few counts. The chain uses TRBV9 and TRBJ2-1, with 12 bases matching TRBD1. The junction had 7 bases not matched to a gene; V was cut back by 3 bases and J by 3 bases. This CDR3 region has 17 residues. Germline V gene lookup returns CDR1 SGDLS and CDR2 YYNGEE. Here the CDR3 DNA reads TGTGCCAGCAGCGCCACCGGGACAGGGGGCCTCTACAATGAGCAGTTCTTC. This translates into CASSATGTGGLYNEQFF.

This clone was recorded once. The J gene is TRBJ2-6, the V gene TRBV24-1, with TRBD1 matching over 7 bases. V trimming: 7 bases; J trimming: 1 base; junction bases outside the gene matches: 6. The germline V gene has CDR1 KGHDR and CDR2 SFDVKD. The CDR3 is 16 residues long. CDR3 sequence reads: CATRGQTQSGANVLTF. The DNA for the CDR3 is TGTGCCACCAGGGGACAGACGCAGTCTGGGGCCAACGTCCTGACTTTC.

In its sample, this clone was seen once. The chain joins TRBV5-1 to TRBJ1-2; the D gene is possibly TRBD1 (6 bases). CDR1 and CDR2 (germline): SGHRS, YFSETQ. Trimming took off 3 bases at V and 3 bases at J, with 9 bases between the two ends. This CDR3 comprises 13 residues. The CDR3 nucleotides read TGCGCCAGCAGCTGGGCAGGGGACTATGGCTACACCTTC. It encodes CASSWAGDYGYTF.

This chain uses TRBV19 with TRBJ2-5; tentatively, D is TRBD1 (5 bases). V dropped 8 bases and J dropped 5 bases, with 15 bases sitting between them. Germline values: CDR1 LNHDA, CDR2 SQIVND (reference sequence). The CDR3 sequence is 13 residues long. CDR3 in amino acids: CASSDSRWETQYF. CDR3 DNA: TGTGCCAGTTCAGACAGCCGATGGGAGACCCAGTACTTC.

The chain employs TRBV30 and TRBJ2-7; 9 nucleotides agree with TRBD1. V shed 3 bases, J shed 2 bases, and the junction held 5 bases outside the gene matches. The CDR3 sequence is 14 residues long. In germline, CDR1 is GTSNPN, CDR2 SVGIG (reference sequence). CDR3 region: CAWSDRQGAYEQYF. CDR3 DNA: TGTGCCTGGAGCGACCGACAGGGGGCCTACGAGCAGTACTTC.

The V call is TRBV14, the J call TRBJ2-7; no firm D call. Deletions cut 4 bases from V and 7 bases from J, with 8 bases between. The CDR3 covers 11 residues. Looked up from germline, CDR1 is SGHDN and CDR2 is FVKESK. In DNA, the CDR3 is TGTGCCAGCAGCCTCACCGGTGAGCAGTACTTC. Translated: CASSLTGEQYF. The full variable domain, its missing parts supplied by reference TRBV14 and TRBJ2-7, is EAGVTQFPSHSVIEKGQTVTLRCDPISGHDNLYWYRRVMGKEIKFLLHFVKESKQDESGMPNNRFLAERTGGTYSTLKVQPAELEDSGVYFCASSLTGEQYFGPGTRLTVT.

The gene calls are TRBV10-2 and TRBJ2-7; TRBD2 might be the D (6 bases). Trimming shortened V by 0 bases and J by 4 bases, and 16 bases separated the two germline ends. Per germline, CDR1 WSHSY and CDR2 SAAADI. The CDR3 length is 16 residues. The CDR3 DNA sequence: TGCGCCAGCAGTGAGTCAGCGCGCGGGACGGATTACGAGCAGTACTTC. This gives the protein CASSESARGTDYEQYF.

The chain employs TRBV30 and TRBJ1-3; 7 bases agree with TRBD1. In germline, CDR1 is GTSNPN, CDR2 SVGIG (reference sequence). CDR3 length equals 16 residues. V lost 0 bases, J lost 8 bases, and 13 bases stayed unmatched. The CDR3 sequence is CAWSVSRGRKDDTIYF. CDR3 nucleotide sequence: TGTGCCTGGAGTGTATCGAGGGGGCGAAAAGATGACACCATATATTTT.

The V gene is TRBV4-1, the J gene TRBJ2-3, with a possible D match to TRBD1 (6 bases). V lost 1 base, J lost 1 base, and 18 bases lay in between. Germline V gene sequence: CDR1 MGHRA, CDR2 YSYEKL. This CDR3 region has 18 residues. Written as DNA, the CDR3 is TGCGCCAGCAGCCAAGCGGCCCCCAGGGGCGCAGGCACAGATACGCAGTATTTT. Translating it yields CASSQAAPRGAGTDTQYF.

The V call is TRBV9, the J call TRBJ1-3, with D possibly being TRBD1 (6 bases). Germline V gives CDR1 SGDLS, CDR2 YYNGEE. The CDR3 sequence is 19 residues long. V gave up 0 bases and J gave up 0 bases, with 19 bases separating them. The CDR3 DNA follows: TGTGCCAGCAGCGTAGGAGGGGGTGGGACACCGTTCTCTGGAAACACCATATATTTT. Translation: CASSVGGGGTPFSGNTIYF. The variable domain in full, with the rest retrieved from reference TRBV9 and TRBJ1-3, is DSGVTQTPKHLITATGQRVTLRCSPRSGDLSVYWYQQSLDQGLQFLIQYYNGEERAKGNILERFSAQQFPDLHSELNLSSLELGDSALYFCASSVGGGGTPFSGNTIYFGEGSWLTVV.

This clone was detected only once. The junction departs from germline at one end; a sequencing error may be responsible. The CDR3 DNA follows: TGTGCCAGCAGTTTAGCTACTAGCGCCCAACGGGTCTTC. Encoded protein: CASSLATSAQRVF. The genes are TRBV12-3 or TRBV12-4 and TRBJ2-1; TRBD2 agrees at 7 bases. The CDR3 sequence is 13 residues long.

This rearrangement joins TRBV6-6 to TRBJ2-7, with TRBD1 matching 8 bases. The CDR3 consists of 16 residues. V gave up 4 bases and J gave up 3 bases; unmatched junction bases: 11. CDR1 MNHNY and CDR2 SVGAGI come from the germline V gene (reference sequence). DNA of the CDR3: TGTGCCAGCAGTTCCGCCACAGGGGGTCGGATCTACGAGCAGTACTTC. Translated: CASSSATGGRIYEQYF.

The chain has TRBV7-8 and TRBJ1-2; D is perhaps TRBD1 (5 bases). In germline, CDR1 is SGHVS, CDR2 FQNEAQ. The CDR3 totals 15 residues. With 7 bases removed from V and 4 bases from J, the gap between germline ends came to 19 bases. The CDR3 loop is CASTPVGGSVYGYTF. CDR3 in DNA: TGTGCCAGCACTCCTGTTGGGGGGTCGGTCTATGGCTACACCTTC.

The DNA of the CDR3 is TGTGCCAGTAACGAGGCAGCTAGCACAGATACGCAGTATTTT. Translation: CASNEAASTDTQYF. The chain is built from TRBV19 and TRBJ2-3; D remains ambiguous. The CDR3 spans 14 residues. Germline-derived CDR1 and CDR2 are LNHDA and SQIVND (reference sequence). V lost 7 bases and J lost 0, with 11 bases in between.

This chain connects TRBV6-5 to TRBJ2-6; D possibly corresponds to TRBD1 (5 bases). The CDR3 is 16 amino acids. Germline V gene data show CDR1 as MNHEY and CDR2 as SVGAGI. The germline V and J ends were trimmed by 4 bases and 4 bases, with 14 bases remaining between them. DNA of the CDR3: TGTGCCAGCAGTTCCATCATACAGGCCGGGGCCAACGTCCTGACTTTC. Translating gives CASSSIIQAGANVLTF.

The chain uses TRBV11-1 and TRBJ2-5; a weak D match, TRBD1 (7 bases). Trimming left V 5 bases short and J 5 bases short, with 21 bases between. The V gene's germline CDR1 is SGHAT and CDR2 FQDESV (reference sequence). The CDR3 has 16 amino acids. CDR3 nucleotide sequence: TGTGCCAGCAGCCCAGCAGGAGGGGGCCGCGGGGAGACCCAGTACTTC. It is translated as CASSPAGGGRGETQYF. Complete variable domain (other parts from reference TRBV11-1 and TRBJ2-5): EAEVAQSPRYKITEKSQAVAFWCDPISGHATLYWYRQILGQGPELLVQFQDESVVDDSQLPKDRFSAERLKGVDSTLKIQPAELGDSAMYLCASSPAGGGRGETQYFGPGTRLLVL.

J is TRBJ1-2 and V is TRBV6-1; 7 bases align to TRBD1. CDR1 MNHNS and CDR2 SASEGT come from the germline V gene. This CDR3 comprises 15 residues. With 2 bases clipped from V and 4 bases from J, the junction kept 7 bases outside the gene matches. This CDR3 reads CASSERQGFSYGYTF. CDR3 sequence (DNA): TGTGCCAGCAGTGAAAGACAGGGATTTTCCTATGGCTACACCTTC.

The V and J genes are TRBV11-3 and TRBJ2-2; D is ambiguous. The germline gives CDR1 SGHNT, CDR2 YENEEA. The germline V and J ends were trimmed by 0 bases and 4 bases, with 6 bases remaining between them. This CDR3 has 14 residues. CDR3 nucleotides: TGTGCCAGCAGCTTAGACCAGATCACCGGGGAGCTGTTTTTT. This codes for CASSLDQITGELFF.

The chain is built from TRBV18 and TRBJ2-7; TRBD2 aligns across 9 bases. The CDR3 covers 14 residues. Per the germline V gene, CDR1 is KGHSH and CDR2 is LQKENI. With V trimmed by 1 base and J by 2 bases, 0 bases remained unmatched. The CDR3, as DNA: TGTGCCAGCTCACCACTAGCGGGGGCCTACGAGCAGTACTTC. Translation: CASSPLAGAYEQYF. Combining the CDR3 with reference TRBV18 and TRBJ2-7 gives the whole variable domain NAGVMQNPRHLVRRRGQEARLRCSPMKGHSHVYWYRQLPEEGLKFMVYLQKENIIDESGMPKERFSAEFPKEGPSILRIQQVVRGDSAAYFCASSPLAGAYEQYFGPGTRLTVT.

This chain links TRBV30 with TRBJ1-6; the match to TRBD1 covers 10 bases. J was trimmed by 0 bases and V by 5 bases; bases with no gene match: 10. The CDR3 runs to 18 residues. CDR1 is GTSNPN, CDR2 SVGIG, per germline (reference sequence). The chain's CDR3 is CAWQPGQGSFSYNSPLHF. The DNA of the CDR3 is TGTGCCTGGCAGCCGGGACAGGGGTCCTTCTCCTATAATTCACCCCTCCACTTT.

The chain is built from TRBV19 and TRBJ2-3, with 7 bases fitting TRBD2. The CDR3 has 13 residues. The V gene end was trimmed by 5 bases and the J gene end by 7 bases; junction bases not matched to a gene: 6. CDR1 and CDR2 from the germline V gene are LNHDA and SQIVND (reference sequence). Here the CDR3 DNA reads TGTGCCAGTAGTTTGGAGCGGGGCAATACGCAGTATTTT. It translates to CASSLERGNTQYF. Full variable domain (rest looked up from reference TRBV19 and TRBJ2-3): DGGITQSPKYLFRKEGQNVTLSCEQNLNHDAMYWYRQDPGQGLRLIYYSQIVNDFQKGDIAEGYSVSREKKESFPLTVTSAQKNPTAFYLCASSLERGNTQYFGPGTRLTVL.

This chain uses TRBV5-1 with TRBJ1-2; 10 bases map to TRBD1. V lost 0 bases, J lost 7 bases, and 12 bases stayed unmatched. The germline CDR1 and CDR2 sequences are SGHRS and YFSETQ. This CDR3 has 17 residues. CDR3 in DNA: TGCGCCAGCAGCTTGGCTGGGGGTTTGACAGGGGGCTCTGGCTACACCTTC. Its protein product is CASSLAGGLTGGSGYTF.